This T cell receptor beta chain was observed in a study of PD-L1 blockade in urothelial cancer. Assay used: immunoSEQ multiplex PCR; TCRdb lists only in-frame clones, some missing. In the table there are 23,000 or so clones, approximately 86% of which are singletons. Germline lookup yields CDR1 SGHDT and CDR2 YYEEEE. V gave up 1 base and J gave up 4 bases, with 6 bases separating them. This CDR3 comprises 13 residues. The sample's time point: peripheral blood 6 weeks after treatment start. The specimen comprised PBMCs, sampled around atezolizumab (anti-PD-L1) treatment. The sequence came from a man aged 65 to 85 with urothelial cancer. The genes are TRBV5-6 and TRBJ2-1; no firm D call. The CDR3 DNA sequence: TGTGCCAGCAGCTTGTTCTTGTACAATGAGCAGTTCTTC. Protein: CASSLFLYNEQFF.